The source of this T cell receptor beta chain is a study of cytomegalovirus exposure and HLA in healthy donors. Primers for the PCR totalled 60 Vbeta and 13 Jbeta. Repertoires were generated with immunoSEQ multiplex PCR, while TCRdb's copy carries only in-frame clones and drops some. The table records around 120,000 clones, 75% to 85% of them present only once. CDR1 and CDR2 (germline): LGHNA, YSLEER. CDR3 size: 13 residues. The ends were cut back, 1 base at V and 4 bases at J, with 7 bases in the middle. The V gene is TRBV4-3, the J gene TRBJ1-1; D uncertain. The sequencing input was PBMCs. The receptor comes from a woman aged 40 to 50 in good health and CMV-seronegative. The CDR3 spells CASSQGRTTEAFF. The CDR3 nucleotides read TGCGCCAGCAGCCAAGGGAGGACCACTGAAGCTTTCTTT.